One and the same sample provided the 29 T cell receptor beta chains below, sequenced in a study of blood T cells in healthy people across ages. It was with a sample-barcoded 5' primer and a J-beta primer mix that a second PCR of roughly 7 to 11 cycles was run. In TCRdb, the 5' RACE reads were re-called with MiXCR into one record per CDR3 protein. Seen here are roughly 680,000 distinct CDR3 sequences, around 45% observed once, and the top ten hold 30% to 35%. The specimen was blood. The source is a woman in her sixties in good health.

The rearrangement links TRBV7-2 to TRBJ1-6; possibly TRBD1 for D (5 bases). Trimming cost V 4 bases and J 5 bases, with 12 bases left between them. Per germline, CDR1 SGHTA and CDR2 FQGNSA. The CDR3 runs to 15 residues. CDR3 in DNA: TGTGCCAGCAGCTCCGGGACCGGACATAATTCACCCCTCCACTTT. This codes for CASSSGTGHNSPLHF.

This clonotype was picked up a small number of times. V and J are TRBV4-2 and TRBJ1-5, with 8 positions matching TRBD1. CDR3 size: 16 residues. Germline V gene sequence: CDR1 LGHNA, CDR2 YNFKEQ. J lost 10 bases, V lost 0 bases, and 11 bases had no gene match. CDR3 residues: CASSQEDGQGALPQHF. The CDR3 DNA follows: TGTGCCAGCAGCCAAGAGGACGGGCAGGGGGCTCTTCCCCAGCATTTT.

CDR3 coding DNA: TGTGCCAGCAGTTACGGGGTAGGGGCCAATGAGCAGTTCTTC. Residues: CASSYGVGANEQFF. This chain connects TRBV6-6 to TRBJ2-1; possibly TRBD1 for D (5 bases). Trimming pared 2 bases from V and 6 bases from J, leaving 11 bases between. Germline CDR1 and CDR2: MNHNY and SVGAGI (reference sequence). The CDR3 has 14 residues.

The chain recombines TRBV4-2 with TRBJ2-3, with 8 nucleotides matching TRBD2. After removal of 1 base from V and 6 bases from J, the junction contained 9 bases not matched to a gene. CDR1 and CDR2 (germline): LGHNA, YNFKEQ. The CDR3 length is 16 residues. CDR3 bases: TGTGCCAGCAGCCAAGTAACGGGAGGGCCGGGGGATACGCAGTATTTT. Translating it yields CASSQVTGGPGDTQYF.

J is TRBJ1-5 and V is TRBV12-3 or TRBV12-4, with TRBD1 matching over 9 bases. The CDR3 has 13 residues. The V gene end was trimmed by 7 bases and the J gene end by 13 bases; junction bases not matched to a gene: 11. CDR3 residues: CASTSDRDRVQHF. CDR3 DNA: TGTGCCAGCACCTCCGACCGGGACAGGGTACAGCATTTT.

J is TRBJ2-7 and V is TRBV5-8; possibly TRBD1 for D (6 bases). The CDR3 has 14 residues. With 1 base removed from V and 0 bases from J, the gap between germline ends came to 8 bases. CDR1 is SGHTS and CDR2 is YDEGEE in the germline V gene. The CDR3, as DNA: TGTGCCAGCAGCTTGTACAGGGACTCCTACGAGCAGTACTTC. As protein: CASSLYRDSYEQYF.

The rearrangement uses TRBV2 and TRBJ2-7; 8 nucleotides line up with TRBD2. The trim removed 6 bases at V and 0 bases at J, leaving 7 bases unmatched. This CDR3 comprises 15 residues. CDR1 is SNHLY, CDR2 FYNNEI, per germline. The CDR3 here is CASRDSGLGSYEQYF. The CDR3 DNA sequence: TGTGCCAGCAGGGATTCGGGACTAGGCTCCTACGAGCAGTACTTC.

CDR3 amino acids: CASSLRAGADYEQYF. The CDR3 DNA reads TGTGCCAGCAGCTTAAGGGCAGGGGCCGACTACGAGCAGTACTTC. The chain uses TRBV7-2 and TRBJ2-5; maybe TRBD1 (6 bases). The tail of the sequence fits TRBJ2-7 better, so the J call may be wrong. There are 15 residues in the CDR3. Germline loops: CDR1 SGHTA, CDR2 FQGNSA.

This rearrangement joins TRBV11-1 to TRBJ2-7; D is possibly TRBD1 (6 bases). V was pared by 1 base and J by 3 bases, with 13 bases between. This CDR3 region has 15 residues. CDR1 is SGHAT and CDR2 is FQDESV in the germline V gene (reference sequence). The CDR3 DNA is TGTGCCAGCAGCTTAGATGGTCAGGGGAACTACGAGCAGTACTTC. Amino acid sequence: CASSLDGQGNYEQYF.

The chain uses TRBV6-2 or TRBV6-3 and TRBJ1-1, with D unresolved. Trimming took off 2 bases at V and 1 base at J, with 14 bases between the two ends. This CDR3 has 16 residues. Germline values: CDR1 MNHEY, CDR2 SVGEGT. The CDR3 sequence: CASSYRPTRPNTEAFF. CDR3 bases: TGTGCCAGCAGTTACCGCCCCACACGGCCGAACACTGAAGCTTTCTTT.

DNA of the CDR3: TGCGCCAGCAGTCAAGAGCGGGAGGGTGGTTGTGAGCAGTTCTTC. This codes for CASSQEREGGCEQFF. This chain connects TRBV23-1 to TRBJ2-1, with 10 positions matching TRBD2. TRBV23-1 counts as an open reading frame of uncertain function. Trimming at V came to 2 bases and at J to 9 bases, leaving 7 bases not matched to a gene. The CDR3 length is 15 residues.

The gene calls are TRBV25-1 and TRBJ2-3; the match to TRBD1 covers 11 bases. Germline V lookup: CDR1 MGHDK, CDR2 SYGVNS. The junction had 3 bases not matched to a gene; V was cut back by 4 bases and J by 6 bases. This CDR3 has 14 amino acids. The CDR3 bases are TGTGCCAGCAGTGGGACAGGGGGCTTTGATACGCAGTATTTT. It translates to CASSGTGGFDTQYF.

The J gene is TRBJ2-1, the V gene TRBV5-6; D is ambiguous. Germline V gene lookup returns CDR1 SGHDT and CDR2 YYEEEE. V lost 1 base to trimming and J lost 6 bases, with 5 bases between them. The CDR3 is 12 residues long. In DNA, the CDR3 is TGTGCCAGCAGCTTGTACCGCAATGAGCAGTTCTTC. This sequence encodes CASSLYRNEQFF.

Details on this clonotype: A much larger clone differs from this one at a single base, so this may be a read error. CDR3 residues: CAISDDRRAIGELFF. For the CDR3, the DNA is TGTGCCATCAGTGATGACAGGCGAGCGATCGGGGAGCTGTTTTTT. This chain links TRBV10-3 with TRBJ2-2; D is possibly TRBD1 (6 bases). Trimming removed 3 bases from V and 7 bases from J, with 15 bases in between. Germline V gives CDR1 ENHRY, CDR2 SYGVKD. The CDR3 length is 15 residues.

The gene calls are TRBV6-5 and TRBJ2-1; D is unresolved. V was shortened by 6 bases and J by 6 bases, with 12 bases between the two germline ends. The V gene's germline CDR1 is MNHEY and CDR2 SVGAGI. The CDR3 contains 13 residues. The CDR3 bases are TGTGCCAGCAGCCCCTTAATACCCAATGAGCAGTTCTTC. It is translated as CASSPLIPNEQFF.

The rearrangement uses TRBV15 and TRBJ1-2, with unresolved D. The CDR3 sequence is 12 residues long. The V end lost 0 bases, the J end lost 4 bases, and 3 bases lay between the germline ends. CDR1 is LNHNV, CDR2 YYDKDF, per germline (reference sequence). The CDR3 DNA reads TGTGCCACCAGCAGAGAGAGCTATGGCTACACCTTC. This sequence encodes CATSRESYGYTF. Full variable domain (remainder filled in from reference TRBV15 and TRBJ1-2): DAMVIQNPRYQVTQFGKPVTLSCSQTLNHNVMYWYQQKSSQAPKLLFHYYDKDFNNEADTPDNFQSRRPNTSFCFLDIRSPGLGDTAMYLCATSRESYGYTFGSGTRLTVV.

The rearrangement links TRBV5-5 to TRBJ1-2, with unresolved D. V gave up 4 bases and J gave up 4 bases, with 14 bases separating them. CDR3 size: 14 residues. Germline values: CDR1 SGHKS, CDR2 YYEKEE (reference sequence). The CDR3: CASSQLRTVYGYTF. The CDR3 bases are TGTGCCAGCAGCCAATTACGGACGGTCTATGGCTACACCTTC.

This clonotype was observed once. A much larger clonotype is one base distant, so this may be a read error. This chain connects TRBV6-1 to TRBJ2-3; no clear D. Gene TRBJ1-5 matches the end of the DNA better, so the J call may be wrong. This CDR3 region has 15 residues. Germline V gene data show CDR1 as MNHNS and CDR2 as SASEGT. This chain's CDR3 is CASSGRETRADTQHF. Written as DNA, the CDR3 is TGTGCCAGCAGTGGGAGGGAGACACGGGCAGATACGCAGCATTTT.

The CDR3 sequence is CSARDPSGPYNEQFF. The CDR3 nucleotides read TGCAGTGCTAGAGATCCGAGCGGGCCCTACAATGAGCAGTTCTTC. V usage is TRBV20-1 and J usage is TRBJ2-1, with D maybe TRBD2 (6 bases). The length of the CDR3 is 15 residues. The germline V and J ends were trimmed by 0 bases and 2 bases, with 11 bases remaining between them. Looked up from germline, CDR1 is DFQATT and CDR2 is SNEGSKA (reference sequence).

The chain uses TRBV27 and TRBJ1-6, with TRBD1 as a possible D gene (5 bases). The V and J ends lost 3 bases and 7 bases respectively, with 13 bases between them. The CDR3 is 15 residues long. In germline, CDR1 is MNHEY, CDR2 SMNVEV (reference sequence). The CDR3 loop is CASSFDEGRNSPLHF. The CDR3 DNA follows: TGTGCCAGCAGTTTCGATGAGGGGAGGAATTCACCCCTCCACTTT.

This clonotype has a handful of counts. This chain connects TRBV15 to TRBJ1-1; perhaps TRBD1 as D (5 bases). CDR1 is LNHNV and CDR2 is YYDKDF in the germline V gene (reference sequence). The CDR3 consists of 15 residues. V was cut by 1 base and J by 1 base, with 10 bases left in between. The CDR3 DNA follows: TGTGCCACCAGCAGAGGGGGGTCCGGGAACACTGAAGCTTTCTTT. It specifies CATSRGGSGNTEAFF.

This clonotype was recorded at least ten times. The chain uses TRBV12-3 or TRBV12-4 and TRBJ1-1; 9 nucleotides align to TRBD1. V dropped 1 base and J dropped 5; count of bases not matched to a gene: 11. The CDR3 contains 17 residues. In nucleotides, the CDR3 is TGTGCCAGCAGTTTAGGGACCCAGACAGGGGGGTTGACTGAAGCTTTCTTT. This codes for CASSLGTQTGGLTEAFF.

There are a few counts of this clonotype. J is TRBJ2-7 and V is TRBV20-1, with 9 bases fitting TRBD1. V dropped 3 bases and J dropped 6; count of bases not matched to a gene: 9. The germline V gene has CDR1 DFQATT and CDR2 SNEGSKA (reference sequence). This CDR3 contains 14 residues. CDR3 DNA: TGCAGTGCTAGTTTGGGGACAGGGAATGGCGAGCAGTACTTC. Protein: CSASLGTGNGEQYF.

The chain links TRBV4-1 to TRBJ2-1, with D possibly matching TRBD2 (6 bases). Trimming took off 5 bases at V and 10 bases at J, with 21 bases between the two ends. The CDR3 has 15 residues. Germline CDR1 MGHRA, CDR2 YSYEKL. In DNA form, the CDR3 reads TGCGCCAGCAGCTATATGGGAGGTTCAGAACGGGAGCAGTTCTTC. Translation gives CASSYMGGSEREQFF.

This clonotype came up a few times. The chain is built from TRBV2 and TRBJ2-7, with a weak D call TRBD2 (6 bases). Deletions cut 7 bases from V and 2 bases from J, with 12 bases between. Germline V gene sequence: CDR1 SNHLY, CDR2 FYNNEI. The CDR3 totals 13 residues. The chain's CDR3 is CASTASGAYEQYF. The DNA of the CDR3 is TGTGCCAGCACCGCGTCGGGGGCCTACGAGCAGTACTTC.

Only one count was recorded for this clonotype. The chain combines TRBV24-1 with TRBJ2-1, with D possibly TRBD2 on 6 matching bases. Between the trimmed V and J ends, which lost 5 bases and 5 bases, there was a span of 15 bases. The germline CDR1 and CDR2 sequences are KGHDR and SFDVKD. The CDR3 loop spans 15 amino acids. The CDR3 here is CATSVAGFRNNEQFF. CDR3 nucleotides: TGTGCCACCAGTGTCGCGGGGTTTAGGAACAATGAGCAGTTCTTC.

The chain links TRBV20-1 to TRBJ2-3; perhaps TRBD2 as D (6 bases). The CDR3 spans 17 residues. The V gene lost 2 bases and the J gene lost 4 bases, with 22 bases spanning the gap. Per the germline V gene, CDR1 is DFQATT and CDR2 is SNEGSKA (reference sequence). CDR3 region: CSARFPPMAGISDTQYF. CDR3 bases: TGCAGTGCTAGATTCCCCCCCATGGCGGGAATCTCAGATACGCAGTATTTT.

The chain combines TRBV20-1 with TRBJ2-1; D is possibly TRBD2 (5 bases). The V gene's germline CDR1 is DFQATT and CDR2 SNEGSKA (reference sequence). The CDR3 sequence is 17 residues long. The V end lost 0 bases, the J end lost 0 bases, and 15 bases lay between the germline ends. The DNA for the CDR3 is TGCAGTGCTAGAGATGGGAGCGAACCGAGCTCCTACAATGAGCAGTTCTTC. This codes for CSARDGSEPSSYNEQFF.

The V gene is TRBV7-3, the J gene TRBJ2-3, with D possibly TRBD1 on 6 matching bases. CDR1 and CDR2 (germline): SGHTA, FQGTGA. The CDR3 covers 16 residues. V dropped 0 bases and J dropped 8 bases, with 18 bases sitting between them. In DNA, the CDR3 is TGTGCCAGCAGCTTAACGGGGGCCCCCAGTCAGGGTACGCAGTATTTT. Its translation is CASSLTGAPSQGTQYF.